This T cell receptor beta chain derives from a study of blood T cell repertoires in COVID-19. Study-wide context: PBMCs, B-cell-depleted T cells, or T cells provided the cDNA or gDNA that made up the material.

In its sample, this clone was seen a few times. A Seattle source enrolled patients during active infection and followed them longitudinally. Method: immunoSEQ multiplex PCR; TCRdb's copy keeps in-frame clones and lacks some. This table holds over 70,000 clones, more than 75% found once. Sequencing was performed on peripheral blood. The TCR was taken from a man in his sixties with COVID-19, enrolled during active disease.

The CDR3 sequence: CASSWGGGYTF. The CDR3 DNA reads TGTGCCAGCAGTTGGGGGGGTGGCTACACCTTC. The gene calls are TRBV28 and TRBJ1-2; possibly TRBD1 for D (5 bases). V lost 4 bases to trimming and J lost 7 bases, with 7 bases between them. The CDR3 consists of 11 residues. Germline lookup yields CDR1 MDHEN and CDR2 SYDVKM.